This T cell receptor (beta chain) comes out of a study of T cell repertoires in cytomegalovirus infection. MiXCR, applied by TCRdb to the reads, yields one record per CDR3 protein. Among hundreds of thousands of distinct CDR3 sequences listed, under 8.5% were seen once. CDR3 length: 12 residues. V was clipped by 3 bases and J by 10 bases, with 15 bases between them. Per germline, CDR1 DFQATT and CDR2 SNEGSKA (reference sequence). This clonotype was observed many times. The chain joins TRBV20-1 to TRBJ1-1, with D hard to call. Sequenced sample: PBMCs. This TCR was recovered from a human donor in good health (CMV status not recorded). Some clones in this sample may be carry-over from other donors' samples. The CDR3 sequence: CSASHSPGVAFF. CDR3 coding DNA: TGCAGTGCTAGTCACAGCCCTGGGGTAGCTTTCTTT.